This entry describes one TCR beta chain. These data come from a study of control samples from healthy donors and cancer patients. Germline CDR1 is MNHEY and CDR2 is SVGAGI. This CDR3 is 15 amino acids long. V dropped 8 bases and J dropped 3 bases, with 16 bases sitting between them. Data came from immunoSEQ multiplex PCR; TCRdb stores just in-frame clones and leaves some out. The repertoire holds about 18,000 clones, with around four fifths as singletons. The sequenced sample was PBMCs. The chain links TRBV6-5 to TRBJ1-4; D call uncertain. This receptor was taken from a woman aged 70-85 years with lung cancer. This CDR3 reads CASAGIGWANEKLFF. The CDR3 nucleotides read TGTGCCAGCGCGGGGATTGGTTGGGCTAATGAAAAACTGTTTTTT.